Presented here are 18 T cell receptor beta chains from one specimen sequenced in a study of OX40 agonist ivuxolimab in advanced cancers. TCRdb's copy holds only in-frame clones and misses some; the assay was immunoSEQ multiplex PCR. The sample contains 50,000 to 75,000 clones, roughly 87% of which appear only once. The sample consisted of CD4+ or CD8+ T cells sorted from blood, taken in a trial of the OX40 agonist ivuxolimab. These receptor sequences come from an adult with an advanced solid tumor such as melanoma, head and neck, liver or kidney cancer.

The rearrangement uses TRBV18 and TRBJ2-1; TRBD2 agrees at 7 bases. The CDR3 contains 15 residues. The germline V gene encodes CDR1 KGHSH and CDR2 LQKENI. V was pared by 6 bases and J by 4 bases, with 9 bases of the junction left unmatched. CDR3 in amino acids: CASSPSGGTYNEQFF. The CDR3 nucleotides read TGTGCCAGCTCGCCTAGCGGTGGGACTTACAATGAGCAGTTCTTC.

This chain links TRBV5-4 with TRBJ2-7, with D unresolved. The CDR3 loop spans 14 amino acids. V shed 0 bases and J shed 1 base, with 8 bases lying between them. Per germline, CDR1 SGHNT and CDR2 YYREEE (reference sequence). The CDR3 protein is CASSLEASSYEQYF. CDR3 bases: TGTGCCAGCAGCTTGGAGGCCAGTTCCTACGAGCAGTACTTC.

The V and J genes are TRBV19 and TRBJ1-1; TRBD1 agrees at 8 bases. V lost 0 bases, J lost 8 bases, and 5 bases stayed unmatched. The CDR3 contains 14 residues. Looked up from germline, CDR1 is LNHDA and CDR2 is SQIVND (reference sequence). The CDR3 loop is CASSIERDRSEAFF. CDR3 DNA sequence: TGTGCCAGTAGTATAGAACGGGACAGGTCGGAAGCTTTCTTT.

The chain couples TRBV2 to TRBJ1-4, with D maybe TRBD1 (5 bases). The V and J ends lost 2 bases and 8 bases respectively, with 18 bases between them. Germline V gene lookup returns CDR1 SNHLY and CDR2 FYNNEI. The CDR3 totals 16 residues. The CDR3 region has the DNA TGTGCCAGCAGTGAATCAAGGGCAGGGAGGACAGAAAAACTGTTTTTT. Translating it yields CASSESRAGRTEKLFF.

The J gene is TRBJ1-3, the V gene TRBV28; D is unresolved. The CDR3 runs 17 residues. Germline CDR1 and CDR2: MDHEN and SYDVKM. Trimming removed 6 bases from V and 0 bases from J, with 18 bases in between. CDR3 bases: TGTGCCAGCAGCCTAGCCGCCTTTGCCCTCTCTGGAAACACCATATATTTT. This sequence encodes CASSLAAFALSGNTIYF.

CDR3 DNA: TGTGCCAGCAGTGCCTCGGTAGGGGTATTCGGTCAGCCCCAGCATTTT. It codes for CASSASVGVFGQPQHF. This chain uses TRBV6-1 with TRBJ1-5; a possible D gene is TRBD1 (5 bases). Between the trimmed V and J ends, which lost 4 bases and 6 bases, there was a span of 19 bases. This CDR3 has 16 amino acids. Germline loops: CDR1 MNHNS, CDR2 SASEGT.

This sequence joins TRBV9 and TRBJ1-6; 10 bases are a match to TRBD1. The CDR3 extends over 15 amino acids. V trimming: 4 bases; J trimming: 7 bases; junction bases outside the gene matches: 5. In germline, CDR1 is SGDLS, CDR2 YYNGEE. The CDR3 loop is CASSFRTGGNSPLHF. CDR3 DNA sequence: TGTGCCAGCAGCTTCCGGACAGGGGGAAATTCACCCCTCCACTTT.

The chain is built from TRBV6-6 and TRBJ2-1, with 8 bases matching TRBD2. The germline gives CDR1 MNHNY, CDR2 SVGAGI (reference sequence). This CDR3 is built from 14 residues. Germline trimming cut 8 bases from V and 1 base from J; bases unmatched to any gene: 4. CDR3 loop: CASYSGVSYNEQFF. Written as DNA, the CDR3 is TGTGCCAGCTATAGCGGGGTTTCCTACAATGAGCAGTTCTTC.

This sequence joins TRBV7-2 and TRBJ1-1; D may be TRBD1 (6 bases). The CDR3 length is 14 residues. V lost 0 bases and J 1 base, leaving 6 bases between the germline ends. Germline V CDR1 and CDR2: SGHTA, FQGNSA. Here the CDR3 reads CASSLATGNTEAFF. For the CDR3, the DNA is TGTGCCAGCAGCTTAGCGACAGGGAACACTGAAGCTTTCTTT.

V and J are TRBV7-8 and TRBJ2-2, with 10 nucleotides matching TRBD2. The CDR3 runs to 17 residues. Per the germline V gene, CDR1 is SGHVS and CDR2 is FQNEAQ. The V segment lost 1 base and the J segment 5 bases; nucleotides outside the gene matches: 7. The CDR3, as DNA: TGTGCCAGCAGCTTAGGACCAGCGGGGGGGGATACCGGGGAGCTGTTTTTT. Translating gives CASSLGPAGGDTGELFF.

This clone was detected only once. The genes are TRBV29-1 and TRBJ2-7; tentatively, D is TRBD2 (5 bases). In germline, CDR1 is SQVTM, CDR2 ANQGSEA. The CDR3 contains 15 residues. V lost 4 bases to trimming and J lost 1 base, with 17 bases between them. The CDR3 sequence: CSVVKGLASSYEQYF. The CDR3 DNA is TGCAGCGTTGTAAAAGGTCTAGCCAGTTCCTACGAGCAGTACTTC.

The CDR3 protein is CASSLRRPEDQPQHF. For the CDR3, the DNA is TGTGCCAGCAGCTTAAGGCGGCCCGAGGATCAGCCCCAGCATTTT. The chain employs TRBV11-2 and TRBJ1-5, with unresolved D. Germline lookup yields CDR1 SGHAT and CDR2 FQNNGV. The CDR3 contains 15 residues. Between the trimmed V and J ends, which lost 2 bases and 5 bases, there was a span of 13 bases.

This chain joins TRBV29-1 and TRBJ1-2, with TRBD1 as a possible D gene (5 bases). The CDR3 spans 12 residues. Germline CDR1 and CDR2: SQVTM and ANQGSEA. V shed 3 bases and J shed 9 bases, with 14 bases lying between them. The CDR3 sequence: CSVETSGLRYTF. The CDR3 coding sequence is TGCAGCGTTGAGACTTCAGGGTTGCGCTACACCTTC.

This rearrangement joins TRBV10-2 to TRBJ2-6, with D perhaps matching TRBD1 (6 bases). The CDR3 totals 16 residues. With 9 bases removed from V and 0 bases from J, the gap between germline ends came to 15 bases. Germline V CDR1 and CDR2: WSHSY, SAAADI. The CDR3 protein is CARVGTPSSGANVLTF. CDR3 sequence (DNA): TGCGCCAGGGTCGGGACACCTAGCTCTGGGGCCAACGTCCTGACTTTC.

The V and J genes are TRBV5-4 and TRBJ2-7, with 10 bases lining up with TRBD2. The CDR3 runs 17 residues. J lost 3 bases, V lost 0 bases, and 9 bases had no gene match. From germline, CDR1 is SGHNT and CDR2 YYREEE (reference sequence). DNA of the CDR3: TGTGCCAGCAGCTTGGGCCCCATTAGCGGGGGGAACTACGAGCAGTACTTC. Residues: CASSLGPISGGNYEQYF.

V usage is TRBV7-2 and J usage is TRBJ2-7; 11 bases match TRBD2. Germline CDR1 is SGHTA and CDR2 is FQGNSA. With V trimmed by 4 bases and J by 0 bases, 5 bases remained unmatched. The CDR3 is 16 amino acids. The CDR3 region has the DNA TGTGCCAGCAGCTCGTGGACTAGCGGGCTCTCCTACGAGCAGTACTTC. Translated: CASSSWTSGLSYEQYF. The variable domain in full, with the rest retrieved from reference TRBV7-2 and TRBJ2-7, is GAGVSQSPSNKVTEKGKDVELRCDPISGHTALYWYRQSLGQGLEFLIYFQGNSAPDKSGLPSDRFSAERTGGSVSTLTIQRTQQEDSAVYLCASSSWTSGLSYEQYFGPGTRLTVT.

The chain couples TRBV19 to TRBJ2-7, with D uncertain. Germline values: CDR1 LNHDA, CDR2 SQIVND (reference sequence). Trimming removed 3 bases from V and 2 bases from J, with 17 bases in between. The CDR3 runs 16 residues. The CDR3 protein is CASSIETTALTYEQYF. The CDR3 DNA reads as TGTGCCAGTAGTATTGAAACGACTGCTCTTACCTACGAGCAGTACTTC. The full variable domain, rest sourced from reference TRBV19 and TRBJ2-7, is DGGITQSPKYLFRKEGQNVTLSCEQNLNHDAMYWYRQDPGQGLRLIYYSQIVNDFQKGDIAEGYSVSREKKESFPLTVTSAQKNPTAFYLCASSIETTALTYEQYFGPGTRLTVT.

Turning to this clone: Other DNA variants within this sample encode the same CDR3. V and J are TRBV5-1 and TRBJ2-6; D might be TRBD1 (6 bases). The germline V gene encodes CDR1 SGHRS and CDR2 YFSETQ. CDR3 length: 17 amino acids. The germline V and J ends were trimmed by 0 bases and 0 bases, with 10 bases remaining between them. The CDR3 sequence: CASSLVGTNSGANVLTF. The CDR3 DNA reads TGCGCCAGCAGCTTGGTGGGGACAAACTCTGGGGCCAACGTCCTGACTTTC.